Sequencing of this T cell receptor beta chain was carried out in a study of blood T cell repertoires in COVID-19. Turning to the study itself: Specimens from acute and convalescent COVID-19 originated in the United States, Italy and Spain. Sources were T cells, B-cell-depleted T cells, or PBMCs; the material itself was cDNA or gDNA.

As originally analysed: Reference gene primer amplification gave estimated nucleated cell counts. Only in-frame clones appear in the TCRdb table, and some are missing; sequencing was by immunoSEQ multiplex PCR. The V and J calls and clone size are taken from that table; D and trimming were inferred from the DNA. The sample has 250,000 to 350,000 clones, more than 70% seen once; the top ten hold less than 9.5%. This CDR3 has 16 amino acids. Per germline, CDR1 MNHNY and CDR2 SVGAGI (reference sequence). Trimming cost V 0 bases and J 7 bases, with 18 bases left between them. The TCR was taken from a woman in her forties or fifties who had recovered from COVID-19. The rearrangement joins TRBV6-6 to TRBJ1-2; possibly TRBD1 for D (6 bases). Specimen: peripheral blood. CDR3 region: CASSYSEGQNLSGYTF. DNA of the CDR3: TGTGCCAGCAGTTACTCGGAAGGACAGAACCTCAGTGGCTACACCTTC.